The T cell receptor (beta chain) under discussion was sequenced for a study of blood T cell repertoires in COVID-19. Here immunoSEQ multiplex PCR was the method, and the copy in TCRdb shows in-frame clones only, minus some. This repertoire shows 250,000 to 300,000 clones, about 86% found once; its top ten account for under 2.5%. The CDR3 runs 15 residues. CDR1 and CDR2 (germline): SGHTA, FQGNSA. J gave up 4 bases and V 4 bases, and 5 bases lay outside the gene matches. Specimen: peripheral blood. The genes are TRBV7-2 and TRBJ2-1; 9 bases match TRBD2. This receptor was taken from a man aged 30 to 45 with active or convalescent COVID-19. The CDR3 loop is CASSSSGGWYNEQFF. CDR3 bases: TGTGCCAGCAGCTCCAGCGGGGGGTGGTACAATGAGCAGTTCTTC.